The source of this TCR beta chain is a study of cytomegalovirus exposure and HLA in healthy donors. The PCR ran on 60 Vbeta and 13 Jbeta primers. TCRdb keeps only in-frame clones here, not all; method: immunoSEQ multiplex PCR. The repertoire consists of 55,000 to 65,000 clones, with just under 75% occurring once and the leading ten covering about 7%. The CDR3 is 13 amino acids. The germline V and J ends were trimmed by 5 bases and 1 base, with 7 bases remaining between them. Per the germline V gene, CDR1 is SGHRS and CDR2 is YFSETQ. V and J are TRBV5-1 and TRBJ1-3; the D gene is possibly TRBD1 (6 bases). The sample comprised PBMCs. The TCR was taken from a man aged 25 to 40 in good health and CMV-seropositive. The CDR3 protein is CASSQGSGNTIYF. The CDR3 coding sequence is TGCGCCAGCAGTCAGGGGTCTGGAAACACCATATATTTT.